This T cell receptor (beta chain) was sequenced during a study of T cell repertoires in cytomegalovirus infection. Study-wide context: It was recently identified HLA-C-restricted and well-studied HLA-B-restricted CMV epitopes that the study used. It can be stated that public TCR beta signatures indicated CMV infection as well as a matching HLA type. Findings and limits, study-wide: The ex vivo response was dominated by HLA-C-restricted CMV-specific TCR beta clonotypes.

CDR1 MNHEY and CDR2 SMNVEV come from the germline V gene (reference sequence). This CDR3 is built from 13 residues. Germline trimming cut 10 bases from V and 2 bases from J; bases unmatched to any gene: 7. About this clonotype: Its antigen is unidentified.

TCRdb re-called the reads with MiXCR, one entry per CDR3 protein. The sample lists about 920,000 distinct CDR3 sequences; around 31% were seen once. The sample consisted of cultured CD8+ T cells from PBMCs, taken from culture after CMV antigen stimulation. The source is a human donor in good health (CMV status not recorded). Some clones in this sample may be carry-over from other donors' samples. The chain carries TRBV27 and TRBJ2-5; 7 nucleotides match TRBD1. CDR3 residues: CATSGGGQETQYF. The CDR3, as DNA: TGTGCCACCTCAGGGGGTGGGCAAGAGACCCAGTACTTC.